This T cell receptor (beta chain) is from a study of shared clonotypes between healthy human individuals. This clone was recorded once. Antigen: not known. Authors' analysis steps: With immunoSEQ giving junction-only sequences and no quality scores, filtering differed. Clones were read by immunoSEQ multiplex PCR, and TCRdb kept only the in-frame ones, dropping some. V and J calls and clone size are as listed in that table; D and trimming were resolved from the DNA. This sample has under 850,000 clones; around 92% occur once, and the top ten carry around 24%. Points from the study as a whole: Blood was the sole source, and tissue repertoires probably differ.

Naive CD8 populations comprised CD45RO-negative cells positively selected for CCR7, excluding terminally differentiated effector memory CD45RA+ cells. Sequences were obtained from naive CD8+ T cells sorted from blood. This receptor was identified in a man aged 25-40 years in good health.

CDR3 amino acids: CASSIDSAGDYNEQFF. The CDR3 DNA reads as TGTGCCAGTAGTATAGATTCGGCGGGGGACTACAATGAGCAGTTCTTC. This sequence joins TRBV19 and TRBJ2-1; 7 bases are shared with TRBD2. This CDR3 has 16 residues. Germline V gene sequence: CDR1 LNHDA, CDR2 SQIVND (reference sequence). J was trimmed by 3 bases and V by 0 bases; bases with no gene match: 5.